This T cell receptor (beta chain) was retrieved from a study of T cell responses to AZD1222 COVID-19 vaccine. Notes on the study in general: Baseline antibody screening turned up just a handful of seropositive AZD1222 recipients.

As concerns this clone: Its antigen is unknown.

This CDR3 contains 15 residues. V dropped 4 bases and J dropped 5; count of bases not matched to a gene: 9. Germline CDR1 SGDLS, CDR2 YYNGEE. Sequencing was performed with immunoSEQ multiplex PCR; in TCRdb, only in-frame clones are kept and a portion is missing. This table lists around 150,000 clones. The chain uses TRBV9 and TRBJ2-5, with TRBD2 matching 9 bases. The receptor was derived from an adult in good health. The sample was peripheral blood. The CDR3 is CASSLGAGGRETQYF. CDR3 bases: TGTGCCAGCAGCCTCGGCGCGGGGGGGCGGGAGACCCAGTACTTC.